This T cell receptor (beta chain) was observed in a study of cytomegalovirus exposure and HLA in healthy donors (dated by TCRdb to between 2016 and 2019). Regarding the study in general: An earlier analysis of approximately 640 of the donors reported approximately 300 Gb of sequence data and 117 million unique TCR beta sequences from 190 million or so T cells. An early release covering more than 500 HLA-typed donors comprised 250 to 350 gigabases of sequencing data and tens of millions of unique TCR sequences. Among the roughly 400 genotyped donors, around 81% belonged to the genetic ancestry cluster associated with self-reported Caucasian donors. The study was designed to test whether signatures of past pathogen exposure could be identified by cataloging public T cell receptors. Using immunosequencing, the study profiled T cell repertoires from 666 subjects and related those repertoires to cytomegalovirus serostatus. Along with the roughly 700-subject first cohort, a separate validation cohort of over a hundred different subjects was used. The study combined high-throughput TCR immunosequencing, statistical association of individual TCRs with disease status, and machine learning to predict cytomegalovirus infection status. To study patterns of TCR occurrence, a later analysis re-analyzed previously published TCR beta repertoires from around 660 donors and added high-resolution HLA genotyping. The later analysis used no new phenotypic data to find candidate immune exposures, relying instead on TCR beta sequences and their occurrence across donors. To decide whether each TCR beta V gene segment behaved as functional or pseudogenic, an earlier analysis of some 540 of the donors relied on high-throughput TCR beta sequencing. Donor age, sex, ethnicity and CMV serostatus were compiled alongside the repertoire data. Genome-wide SNP genotypes for about 65% of the roughly 700 donors were used in a later genetic analysis, which treated that subset as a discovery cohort. Every repertoire in the discovery cohort had been generated on one and the same sequencing platform. HLA typing covered class I and class II loci at four-digit resolution. The number of typed donors differed by locus: about 620-640 for A, B, C, DRB1 and DQB1; 500 to 550 for DQA1; 606 for DPA1; and about 470 for DPB1. About 5 DR-DQ haplotypes were handled as single units for association and clustering, since linkage in the cohort was strong. Across 398 genotyped donors of the cohort, an average of approximately 200,000 unique TCR beta nucleotide sequences per donor were sequenced, and 15% to 20% of those sequences were non-productive.

Libraries came from the immunoSEQ multiplex PCR assay. A mixture of 60 forward primers for TCR Vbeta segments and 13 reverse primers for TCR Jbeta segments was used in the multiplex PCR. Amplification of the CDR3 region of rearranged TCR beta genes was performed with a multiplex PCR assay on genomic DNA. The Illumina HiSeq System was used to sequence the amplified TCR beta libraries as 87-base-pair reads. Per the authors' processing: Across the 600 to 700 repertoires, a later analysis counted roughly 77 million unique TCR beta chains, roughly 11 million of which were shared by at least two donors. Raw reads were error-corrected and collapsed into unique sequences with a nearest-neighbor algorithm that merged closely related sequences to remove PCR and sequencing errors. Alignment of CDR3 sequences to IMGT reference sequences was used to assign V, D and J gene segments. For a sequence to be retained, at least a six-nucleotide match to both a V gene segment and a J gene segment was required. Rearrangements were classified as productive when the CDR3 lacked stop codons and remained in frame with V and J, and all other rearrangements were classified as non-productive. CDR3 was defined by IMGT convention, running from the second conserved V-encoded cysteine to the conserved J-encoded phenylalanine. Sequences without an unambiguous match to a single V gene segment were excluded from the earlier analysis of approximately 600 of the donors. An earlier analysis of over 450 of the donors classified V segments as functional when productive rearrangements were above 56.7% and as segregating when the standard deviation between donors was above 5%. A statistical classification framework was built to diagnose cytomegalovirus status from the catalog of TCR beta chain sequences. In a later analysis, V and J genes were assigned by comparing TCR nucleotide sequences against IMGT/GENE-DB human TR gene sequences. In a later analysis, CDR3 sequences and most-parsimonious VDJ recombination scenarios were assigned using the TCRdist pipeline. A later analysis defined each TCR beta chain by its CDR3 amino acid sequence plus V-gene family, and excluded reads lacking a unique V-gene family. As a way to deal with suspected cross-contamination and a sequencing artifact, a later analysis dropped hundreds of nucleotide sequences that were highly shared and had low generation probability. For each public chain, a later analysis derived a clonal expansion index from normalized ranks of inferred template counts within each repertoire. A later analysis computed generation probabilities with a VDJ recombination model fitted to out-of-frame rearrangements, and checked the results against IGoR. In a later analysis, TCR-TCR, TCR-HLA and TCR-CMV co-occurrence was scored with hypergeometric tests, and a repertoire-size bias correction was applied to TCR pairs. False discovery rates were estimated in a later analysis by permuting HLA or CMV assignments 20 times. In a later analysis, co-occurring TCRs were grouped using DBSCAN, and TCRdist sequence similarity was added for clustering within HLA-allele-positive subsets. Repertoires with fewer than 30,000 or more than 120,000 public chains, plus five repertoires with anomalous nucleotide sharing, were excluded from co-occurrence clustering. The table was pulled from immuneACCESS by TCRdb, which kept in-frame rearrangements only. Such tables lose some clones; where checked, under half of the loss comes from unresolved V genes, and the rest has no known cause. That table furnishes V, J and clone size, whereas the DNA furnished D and trimming. The table for this sample lists roughly 180,000 clones; around 80% of them were counted only once. Clones ranked in the top ten supply under 2% of the sample.

The cohort was made up of several hundred healthy bone marrow donors. At the time of sampling, every cohort member was nominally healthy, though immune exposures that went unrecorded were likely present. The donor tested CMV seronegative and was one of the 352 seronegative cohort members. A peripheral blood sample was collected from each donor, and TCR beta sequencing was performed on peripheral blood mononuclear cells. Genomic DNA was extracted from the blood cell samples with the Qiagen DNeasy Blood Extraction Kit. Study-wide conclusions, independent of this receptor: The authors suggested that the approach could potentially be generalized to other disease states and immunological phenotypes. Because HLA typing was missing for some donors at each locus, association tests included only the typed subset. A later analysis associated about 18,000 TCR beta sequences with specific HLA alleles at a false discovery rate of 0.05. A cluster of highly shared sequence variants was judged likely to represent a technical artifact of the sequencing pipeline. According to a later analysis, parvovirus B19, influenza, CMV and Epstein-Barr virus appeared linked to several top co-occurrence clusters. In a later analysis, most CMV-associated TCR beta chains were found to appear HLA-restricted, with HLA associations seemingly driven largely by CMV exposure. Most TCR sequences were observed very rarely across donors, whereas some public TCRs were present in many individuals. A further reported finding was that TCR beta sequences accurately predicted the HLA-A and HLA-B alleles for most subjects in the first cohort. Assigning TCR associations to individual alleles was difficult when HLA alleles, especially DR and DQ, strongly co-occurred. Three of the identified cytomegalovirus-associated TCR beta chains were confirmed in vitro to be specific for cytomegalovirus antigens. According to a later genetic analysis, donors in an Asian-associated ancestry cluster had fewer N-insertions in productive TCRs than the approximately 670-donor mean. Because counts were too low, roughly 18 rarely observed V segments, including chromosome 9 orphons, were left out of the earlier analysis of a few hundred of the donors. For the cohort, immune exposure information was limited to CMV serostatus. In a later analysis, the rate of TCR association differed among HLA loci, with DRB1 alleles having the most associated TCRs and HLA-C alleles having the fewest. V-gene and J-gene trimming of TCR beta chains was associated with a missense DCLRE1C variant in a later genetic analysis, and the association was replicated in an independent cohort. Sequencing depth was assumed to be roughly uniform across donors in the presence/absence analyses, though that assumption may not hold. A later analysis found that HLA-associated TCR beta chains were more clonally expanded and had lower generation probabilities than equally common non-associated chains. Only TCR beta chains were sequenced in this cohort, and the absence of alpha or paired-chain data limited detectable features. Correlated functional status among segregating V segments might reflect linkage disequilibrium, but an unknown experimental factor could not be ruled out. The study gave a list of around 170 TCR beta chains associated with cytomegalovirus. The 87-base-pair reads could not distinguish some IMGT-functional V segments, including TRBV6-2 and TRBV6-3, so those segments were excluded. In both the original and validation cohorts, the classifier was reported to diagnose cytomegalovirus status with high specificity and sensitivity. An earlier analysis of approximately 570 of the donors showed that most TCR beta V segments appeared in productive rearrangements either about 87% or about 30% of the time, which broadly matched IMGT annotations.

Of note for this clone: The clone's antigen remains unknown. The sample holds no much larger clone one base away, and base qualities are not on file.

V was cut back by 4 bases and J by 0 bases, leaving a gap of 14 bases between them. CDR1 and CDR2 were assigned from the germline V gene as SGHRS and YFSETQ. The CDR3 numbers 16 residues from cysteine through phenylalanine. The CDR3 DNA has 48 bases and is translated from base 1. Sequenced input: PBMCs. The chain is assembled from TRBV5-1 and TRBJ1-5, and TRBD1 may be the D gene, going by 6 matching bases. The TCR sequence derives from a woman aged 25-40 years in good health and CMV-seronegative. The DNA sequence is as follows: TGCGCCAGCAGCCCAGGGGAGGGTTATAGCAATCAGCCCCAGCATTTT. It specifies CASSPGEGYSNQPQHF.